This TCR beta chain was sequenced in a study of shared T cell receptors in the human thymus (dated by TCRdb to about 2021). With respect to the entire study: The study examined how self-reactive, shared T-cell receptor alpha chains are generated in the human thymus.

On this clone itself: Its recognized antigen is unknown. Per-base qualities were not stored, and no clone one base away is much larger.

The method was the immunoSEQ multiplex PCR assay. Here the immuneACCESS table is served through TCRdb, limited to in-frame sequences with V and J called. Missing clones are a known gap in these copies; in checked studies unresolved V genes cover under half, and the rest lacks a known reason. Present in this sample are 72,000 or so clones, about 95% of which were seen just once. In total, the top ten clones hold less than 0.04% of the sample. The CDR3 runs 19 amino acids, cysteine and phenylalanine included. The sequence is cut down to CDR3 DNA, 57 bases in frame from base 1. The germline V end is reduced by 0 bases and the J end by 4 bases; junction bases left unmatched: 16. From the germline V gene, CDR1 is SGHAT and CDR2 is FQNNGV.

The material sequenced was thymocytes. The chain joins TRBV11-2 to TRBJ1-2, and 8 junctional nucleotides match TRBD1. The sequence was collected from a human donor. Read as DNA, the sequence is TGTGCCAGCAGCTTAGATCGGCCCAACAGGACAGGGAGATTCTATGGCTACACCTTC. Translated, this gives CASSLDRPNRTGRFYGYTF.